The T cell receptor beta chain described here comes from a study of blood T cell repertoires in COVID-19. The overall study: Acute-phase and convalescent COVID-19 samples originated in the United States, Italy and Spain. Nucleic acid was either cDNA or gDNA, and it came from T cells, B-cell-depleted T cells, or PBMCs.

Living in 25 or so US areas, the participants were between 18 and 89 years of age. Cohort assignment relied on participant-reported clinical history. Sequencing used immunoSEQ multiplex PCR; TCRdb keeps in-frame clones, though not all of them. The sample yields roughly 300,000 clones, over 75% seen once. The CDR3 has 18 residues. The J segment lost 5 bases and the V segment lost 1 base, leaving 14 bases of the junction unmatched. The germline V gene encodes CDR1 MNHEY and CDR2 SMNVEV (reference sequence). The material sequenced was PBMCs or T cells enriched from blood (not recorded which). The genes are TRBV27 and TRBJ2-1; 7 bases agree with TRBD1. This clonotype was sampled from a woman aged 30 to 39 who had recovered from COVID-19. The CDR3, as DNA: TGTGCCAGCAGTTTATACCGCCCAGGGGCAGGGGGACACAATGAGCAGTTCTTC. Its translation is CASSLYRPGAGGHNEQFF.